This T cell receptor (beta chain) is from a study of T-cell memory formation after mild COVID-19. Regarding the study as a whole: Clones contracting over day 15 to 85 were CD4/CD8 balanced, with later expanders leaning CD4+.

TCRdb ran MiXCR on the 5' RACE reads and lists one entry per CDR3 protein. The table includes 400,000 to 550,000 distinct CDR3 sequences, more than 20% detected once. V gave up 4 bases and J gave up 2 bases, with 10 bases separating them. The germline V gene encodes CDR1 DFQATT and CDR2 SNEGSKA (reference sequence). This CDR3 comprises 13 residues. As to this clonotype: The antigen remains unidentified.

This chain joins TRBV20-1 and TRBJ2-3; D perhaps matches TRBD1 (6 bases). The clonotype comes from an adult woman who had mild COVID-19 (a few samples of this study predate the infection). Cell type and time point are not known. The sequenced material came from PBMCs or a T cell subset sorted from them (not recorded which). CDR3 sequence: CSAKGHTTDTQYF. The CDR3, as DNA: TGCAGTGCTAAGGGACATACCACAGATACGCAGTATTTT.